This T cell receptor (beta chain) comes out of a study of OX40 agonist ivuxolimab in advanced cancers. Findings and caveats of the study: Among the lowest levels of clonal expansion were found in partial responders at 0.1-3.0 mg/kg.

Germline V gene data show CDR1 as KGHSH and CDR2 as LQKENI. V lost 0 bases to trimming and J lost 7 bases, with 13 bases between them. The CDR3 runs to 15 residues. Sequencing used immunoSEQ multiplex PCR; TCRdb keeps in-frame clones, though not all of them. The sample has 150,000 to 180,000 clones, 90% to 95% seen once. About this clone: Its antigen is as yet unknown.

V gene TRBV18 combines with J gene TRBJ1-3; tentatively, D is TRBD1 (5 bases). The specimen comprised CD4+ or CD8+ T cells sorted from blood, sampled in a trial of the OX40 agonist ivuxolimab. The receptor was derived from an adult with an advanced solid tumor such as melanoma, head and neck, liver or kidney cancer. The CDR3 is CASSPPRDLKNTIYF. The CDR3 nucleotides read TGTGCCAGCTCACCACCCAGGGACCTGAAGAACACCATATATTTT. Together with reference TRBV18 and TRBJ1-3, the CDR3 gives the full variable domain: NAGVMQNPRHLVRRRGQEARLRCSPMKGHSHVYWYRQLPEEGLKFMVYLQKENIIDESGMPKERFSAEFPKEGPSILRIQQVVRGDSAAYFCASSPPRDLKNTIYFGEGSWLTVV.